This TCR beta chain was captured by sequencing in a study of long-term antiretroviral therapy in people with HIV. Assay version v3.0 of immunoSEQ was used, and it was run at survey level. Sequencing was directed toward roughly 35,000-55,000 T-cell genomes in each sample. Sequencing used immunoSEQ multiplex PCR; TCRdb keeps in-frame clones, though not all of them. This table has more than 15,000 clones, approximately 94% appearing once. J lost 1 base, V lost 4 bases, and 9 bases had no gene match. The CDR3 consists of 16 residues. CDR1 SEHNR and CDR2 FQNEAQ come from the germline V gene (reference sequence).

The specimen was unsorted PBMCs, collected approximately 6.4 years after starting antiretroviral therapy. The chain couples TRBV7-9 to TRBJ2-5, with 7 bases that match TRBD1. This clonotype was sampled from a woman between 50 and 59 years old with HIV. In DNA form, the CDR3 reads TGTGCCAGCAGCTCGCCCGGGACAGCAAGCCAAGAGACCCAGTACTTC. Its protein is CASSSPGTASQETQYF.